The rows below give T cell receptor beta chains drawn from one sample of a study of blood T cells in healthy people across ages. MiXCR was run by TCRdb on the 5' RACE reads, yielding one entry per CDR3 protein. Here the sample spans roughly 800,000 distinct CDR3 sequences, roughly 24% being singletons. Separately, the same data were catalogued under a study of T cells of mothers and their children.

The sample consisted of blood. The receptors shown here come from a boy between 5 and 17 years old in good health. The CDR3 runs from the conserved cysteine through the conserved F or W. The D gene is left open where the match is weak. Expanded clones get a size class; other rows say once, few or many, or leave the size out.

d_gene: -; abundance: few; v_gene: TRBV7-9; j_gene: TRBJ2-1; CDR3nt: TGTGCCAGCAGCTCCGGGGGAGTCGGCCATGAGCAGTTCTTC; CDR3aa: CASSSGGVGHEQFF
d_gene: -; abundance: -; v_gene: TRBV5-6; j_gene: TRBJ1-2; CDR3nt: TGTGCCAGCCTCAAGGAAGACAGGACCTATGGCTACACCTTC; CDR3aa: CASLKEDRTYGYTF
d_gene: -; abundance: -; v_gene: TRBV27; j_gene: TRBJ2-2; CDR3nt: TGTACAGGCCTCGCGAACACCGGGGAGCTGTTTTTT; CDR3aa: CTGLANTGELFF
d_gene: -; abundance: few; v_gene: TRBV4-1; j_gene: TRBJ2-7; CDR3nt: TGCGCCAGCAGCCAGGGACCGGGAAGCTCCTACGAGCAGTACTTC; CDR3aa: CASSQGPGSSYEQYF
d_gene: -; abundance: -; v_gene: TRBV9; j_gene: TRBJ1-1; CDR3nt: TGTGCCAGCAGCGGCCGGACGGGCTCTGAAGCTTTCTTT; CDR3aa: CASSGRTGSEAFF
d_gene: -; abundance: few; v_gene: TRBV12-3/TRBV12-4; j_gene: TRBJ1-2; CDR3nt: TGTGCCAGCAGTTTCGAAGAAAGCTACACCTTC; CDR3aa: CASSFEESYTF
d_gene: TRBD1; abundance: -; v_gene: TRBV6-5; j_gene: TRBJ1-2; CDR3nt: TGTGCCAGCAAACCATACAGGGGGCCGGACTATGGCTACACCTTC; CDR3aa: CASKPYRGPDYGYTF
d_gene: TRBD1; abundance: -; v_gene: TRBV20-1; j_gene: TRBJ1-5; CDR3nt: TGCAGTGCACGACAGGGGGCGATAGGCAATCAGCCCCAGCATTTT; CDR3aa: CSARQGAIGNQPQHF
d_gene: TRBD1; abundance: many; v_gene: TRBV29-1; j_gene: TRBJ2-7; CDR3nt: TGCAGCGCGCGGGACAGGGGAACCTACGAGCAGTACTTC; CDR3aa: CSARDRGTYEQYF
d_gene: TRBD2; abundance: many; v_gene: TRBV12-3/TRBV12-4; j_gene: TRBJ2-3; CDR3nt: TGTGCCAGCAGCCTCGGGACTAGGGGGGATACGCAGTATTTT; CDR3aa: CASSLGTRGDTQYF
d_gene: TRBD2; abundance: many; v_gene: TRBV3-1; j_gene: TRBJ2-5; CDR3nt: TGTGCCAGCAGCCGGGGGGGTGGGGAGACCCAGTACTTC; CDR3aa: CASSRGGGETQYF
d_gene: TRBD1; abundance: few; v_gene: TRBV10-3; j_gene: TRBJ2-1; CDR3nt: TGTGCCATCAGTGACGGGACAGCGCACAATGAGCAGTTCTTC; CDR3aa: CAISDGTAHNEQFF
d_gene: -; abundance: -; v_gene: TRBV10-3; j_gene: TRBJ2-7; CDR3nt: TGTGCCATCAGCGATGGACGGCTACCACCGAGCTCCTACGAGCAGTACTTC; CDR3aa: CAISDGRLPPSSYEQYF
d_gene: TRBD1; abundance: -; v_gene: TRBV5-1; j_gene: TRBJ1-3; CDR3nt: TGCGCCAGCAGCTCATCGGGACAGCACTTCTCTGGAAACACCATATATTTT; CDR3aa: CASSSSGQHFSGNTIYF
d_gene: TRBD1; abundance: -; v_gene: TRBV2; j_gene: TRBJ2-3; CDR3nt: TGTGCCAGCAGTGGTCCCGGGACAGGGTACACAGATACGCAGTATTTT; CDR3aa: CASSGPGTGYTDTQYF
d_gene: TRBD2; abundance: few; v_gene: TRBV3-1; j_gene: TRBJ2-5; CDR3nt: TGTGCCAGCAGCCAATTCGCGGGGGGCGGTGAGACCCAGTACTTC; CDR3aa: CASSQFAGGGETQYF
d_gene: TRBD1; abundance: -; v_gene: TRBV9; j_gene: TRBJ2-7; CDR3nt: TGTGCCAGCAGCGTAGGGGACAGGGAATACGAGCAGTACTTC; CDR3aa: CASSVGDREYEQYF
d_gene: -; abundance: -; v_gene: TRBV7-2; j_gene: TRBJ1-2; CDR3nt: TGTGCCAGCAGCCTCCCGCGGGGCACCCCCTATGGCTACACCTTC; CDR3aa: CASSLPRGTPYGYTF
d_gene: -; abundance: few; v_gene: TRBV29-1; j_gene: TRBJ2-7; CDR3nt: TGCAGCGTTGCAGCCTACGAGCAGTACTTC; CDR3aa: CSVAAYEQYF
d_gene: TRBD2; abundance: few; v_gene: TRBV4-1; j_gene: TRBJ2-5; CDR3nt: TGCGCCAGCAGCCGGGGACTAGCGGGGGGCGCAAGTCAAGAGACCCAGTACTTC; CDR3aa: CASSRGLAGGASQETQYF
d_gene: TRBD1; abundance: -; v_gene: TRBV7-3; j_gene: TRBJ2-1; CDR3nt: TGTGCCAGCAGCTTAACGGGACAGGGCCACAATGAGCAGTTCTTC; CDR3aa: CASSLTGQGHNEQFF
d_gene: TRBD2; abundance: few; v_gene: TRBV6-6; j_gene: TRBJ2-5; CDR3nt: TGTGCCAGTGGGGGGGGGTCCCGCCGAGAGACCCAGTACTTC; CDR3aa: CASGGGSRRETQYF
d_gene: -; abundance: -; v_gene: TRBV28; j_gene: TRBJ1-4; CDR3nt: TGTGCCAGCAGTTTAATAAGTATGGAAAAACTGTTTTTT; CDR3aa: CASSLISMEKLFF
d_gene: -; abundance: once; v_gene: TRBV4-1; j_gene: TRBJ2-7; CDR3nt: TGCGCCAGCAGCCAAGGTATGGGAAAGTACGAGCAGTACTTC; CDR3aa: CASSQGMGKYEQYF
d_gene: TRBD1; abundance: -; v_gene: TRBV28; j_gene: TRBJ2-7; CDR3nt: TGTGCCAGCAGTTCGACAGGGTTAGCTCCCAAGCAGTACTTC; CDR3aa: CASSSTGLAPKQYF
d_gene: -; abundance: many; v_gene: TRBV29-1; j_gene: TRBJ2-7; CDR3nt: TGCAGCGTTGAGTTGGGGCAGCCCTACGAGCAGTACTTC; CDR3aa: CSVELGQPYEQYF
d_gene: -; abundance: -; v_gene: TRBV19; j_gene: TRBJ1-2; CDR3nt: TGTGCCACGGCTGTCACCGCTCGTGTTGGCTACACCTTC; CDR3aa: CATAVTARVGYTF
d_gene: TRBD1; abundance: -; v_gene: TRBV5-1; j_gene: TRBJ2-3; CDR3nt: TGCGCCAGCAGCGAGATCCCGGGACAGGGCACAGATACGCAGTATTTT; CDR3aa: CASSEIPGQGTDTQYF
d_gene: TRBD2; abundance: -; v_gene: TRBV30; j_gene: TRBJ2-1; CDR3nt: TGTGCCTGCAAATGGGGGGGCTCCTACAATGAGCAGTTCTTC; CDR3aa: CACKWGGSYNEQFF
d_gene: -; abundance: few; v_gene: TRBV2; j_gene: TRBJ2-7; CDR3nt: TGTGCCAGCAGTGGGGAAGCGGTAGGGGTCCGAGACGAGCAGTACTTC; CDR3aa: CASSGEAVGVRDEQYF
d_gene: -; abundance: few; v_gene: TRBV7-2; j_gene: TRBJ2-5; CDR3nt: TGTGCCAGCAGCTACCGATCCGTAGGGCGTGTGGGCCAGTACTTC; CDR3aa: CASSYRSVGRVGQYF
d_gene: -; abundance: few; v_gene: TRBV25-1; j_gene: TRBJ1-1; CDR3nt: TGTGCCAGCAGTGAATATAAAACAGCTTATGAAGCTTTCTTT; CDR3aa: CASSEYKTAYEAFF
d_gene: -; abundance: few; v_gene: TRBV7-9; j_gene: TRBJ2-5; CDR3nt: TGTGCCAGCAGCTTAGTTGACATCCAAGAGACCCAGTACTTC; CDR3aa: CASSLVDIQETQYF
d_gene: -; abundance: -; v_gene: TRBV4-2; j_gene: TRBJ1-2; CDR3nt: TGTGCCAGCAGCCAGATTAGGGGAGCTAACTATGGCTACACCTTC; CDR3aa: CASSQIRGANYGYTF
d_gene: TRBD1; abundance: few; v_gene: TRBV6-2/TRBV6-3; j_gene: TRBJ2-1; CDR3nt: TGTGCCAGCAGCGACAGGGGGCCAGGGTACAATGAGCAGTTCTTC; CDR3aa: CASSDRGPGYNEQFF
d_gene: -; abundance: -; v_gene: TRBV20-1; j_gene: TRBJ2-1; CDR3nt: TGCAGTGCCCACACTAGCCCCCAGGGGCAGTTCTTC; CDR3aa: CSAHTSPQGQFF
d_gene: TRBD2; abundance: -; v_gene: TRBV5-1; j_gene: TRBJ2-5; CDR3nt: TGCGCCAGCAGCACCCGAGGCGGGGGGGGACAAGAGACCCAGTACTTC; CDR3aa: CASSTRGGGGQETQYF
d_gene: -; abundance: -; v_gene: TRBV6-1; j_gene: TRBJ1-1; CDR3nt: TGTGCCAGCAGACGACACTGGATGAACACTGAAGCTTTCTTT; CDR3aa: CASRRHWMNTEAFF
d_gene: TRBD2; abundance: -; v_gene: TRBV5-1; j_gene: TRBJ2-1; CDR3nt: TGCGCCAGCAGCTGGGAGGGGAGAGGGGATGAGCAGTTCTTC; CDR3aa: CASSWEGRGDEQFF
d_gene: -; abundance: few; v_gene: TRBV5-1; j_gene: TRBJ1-6; CDR3nt: TGCGCCAGCAGCTTGGTGGCAGAGACTACTTCACCCCTCCACTTT; CDR3aa: CASSLVAETTSPLHF
d_gene: TRBD1; abundance: -; v_gene: TRBV27; j_gene: TRBJ2-3; CDR3nt: TGTGCCAGCAGTTTATTAGGACAGGAGGTGGATACGCAGTATTTT; CDR3aa: CASSLLGQEVDTQYF
d_gene: -; abundance: -; v_gene: TRBV27; j_gene: TRBJ2-5; CDR3nt: TGTGCCAGCAGTCCGAGGGACGGAACTTCCCCGGGGACCCAGTACTTC; CDR3aa: CASSPRDGTSPGTQYF
d_gene: TRBD1; abundance: -; v_gene: TRBV7-9; j_gene: TRBJ2-4; CDR3nt: TGTGCCCGCAGCCCCCAAGGCCCGGCTGGACAGGGTCGGAACATTCAGTACTTC; CDR3aa: CARSPQGPAGQGRNIQYF
d_gene: -; abundance: -; v_gene: TRBV24-1; j_gene: TRBJ2-5; CDR3nt: TGTGCCACCAGTGATCGGACTCTAGCTGGGGAGACCCAGTACTTC; CDR3aa: CATSDRTLAGETQYF
d_gene: -; abundance: -; v_gene: TRBV18; j_gene: TRBJ2-1; CDR3nt: TGTGCCAGCTCACCTGAGGACAGCTCCTACAATGAGCAGTTCTTC; CDR3aa: CASSPEDSSYNEQFF
d_gene: TRBD2; abundance: -; v_gene: TRBV6-6; j_gene: TRBJ2-5; CDR3nt: TGTGCCAGCAGTTACAGACCGGGGACTAGCGGGGGAGAGCAGTACTTC; CDR3aa: CASSYRPGTSGGEQYF
d_gene: -; abundance: -; v_gene: TRBV12-3/TRBV12-4; j_gene: TRBJ2-2; CDR3nt: TGTGCCAGCAGTCCATACTTGAACACCGGGGAGCTGTTTTTT; CDR3aa: CASSPYLNTGELFF
d_gene: TRBD2; abundance: once; v_gene: TRBV7-9; j_gene: TRBJ2-1; CDR3nt: TGTGCCAGCAGCTTGCTTCTAGCGGGAGACAATGAGCAGTTCTTC; CDR3aa: CASSLLLAGDNEQFF